This is a list of T cell receptor beta chains from one sample in a study of PD-1 blockade in classical Hodgkin lymphoma. The data were produced by immunoSEQ multiplex PCR, yet TCRdb's version contains in-frame clones alone and is incomplete. This table holds about 90,000 clones, 90% found once. Material: peripheral blood mononuclear cells (PBMCs), obtained before the fourth cycle of nivolumab. The receptor set was obtained from a human donor with classical Hodgkin lymphoma. The CDR3 runs from the conserved cysteine through the conserved F or W. D genes are given only for firm matches. A clone size is listed for some rows: how often the clone was seen (once, few, many), or a class if it is expanded.

d_gene	v_gene	j_gene	abundance	len	CDR3nt	CDR3aa
TRBD1	TRBV18	TRBJ2-4	.	19	TGTGCCAGCTCGTCCAACCGGGACAGGGAAGGACGGGCCAAAAACATTCAGTACTTC	CASSSNRDREGRAKNIQYF
.	TRBV5-1	TRBJ1-1	.	12	TGCGCCAGCACGCTTGGGTACGGACAAGCTTTCTTT	CASTLGYGQAFF
.	TRBV19	TRBJ1-1	.	13	TGTGCCAGTAGTATTGGTGGGAACACTGAAGCTTTCTTT	CASSIGGNTEAFF
TRBD1	TRBV18	TRBJ2-1	.	16	TGTGCCAGCTCACAATTCCGGGACAGGGGCCTAAATGAGCAGTTCTTC	CASSQFRDRGLNEQFF
TRBD1	TRBV6-6	TRBJ1-5	.	16	TGTGCCAGCAGTTACCGGCAGGGGGGAAGCAATCAGCCCCAGCATTTT	CASSYRQGGSNQPQHF
TRBD2	TRBV27	TRBJ2-7	.	12	TGTGCCAGCAGTGTTGCGGGAGACGAGCAGTACTTC	CASSVAGDEQYF
TRBD1	TRBV13	TRBJ1-2	.	15	TGTGCCAGCAGCTTACGGAAACAGGGGAACTATGGCTACACCTTC	CASSLRKQGNYGYTF
.	TRBV27	TRBJ1-2	.	14	TGTGCCAGCAGTTTTCGAGGATCTAACTATGGCTACACCTTC	CASSFRGSNYGYTF
TRBD2	TRBV30	TRBJ2-1	.	13	TGTGCCTGGAGAGGGTCCCTAGCGGGGTCATCGTTCTTC	CAWRGSLAGSSFF
.	TRBV6-6	TRBJ2-7	.	16	TGTGCCAGCAGTTACTCTTCGGCAGGGGTAGACTACGAGCAGTACTTC	CASSYSSAGVDYEQYF
.	TRBV27	TRBJ2-7	.	12	TGTGCCAGCAGTTTCCCGTCCTACGAGCAGTACTTC	CASSFPSYEQYF
TRBD2	TRBV12-5	TRBJ2-1	.	19	TGTGCTAGTGGTTTGGTACGTTTAGCGGGGGGGGATAGAGGTAATGAGCAGTTCTTC	CASGLVRLAGGDRGNEQFF
.	TRBV6-5	TRBJ1-2	once	14	TGTGCCAGCAGTTACCGGGGGTTCCGGGATGGCTACACCTTC	CASSYRGFRDGYTF
.	TRBV27	TRBJ2-7	.	12	TGTGCCAGCAGTCTGTGGGGGGAAGAGCAGTACTTC	CASSLWGEEQYF
.	TRBV4-3	TRBJ1-1	.	17	TGCGCCAGCAGCCAAGATTTCCCAGGGGCGGGGAACACTGAAGCTTTCTTT	CASSQDFPGAGNTEAFF
.	TRBV28	TRBJ2-7	.	16	TGTGCCAGCAGTTTTGACGGGACGGAGTTAACCCGCGAGCAGTACTTC	CASSFDGTELTREQYF
.	TRBV14	TRBJ2-5	.	15	TGTGCCAGCAGCCAACAACAGGGTATGATGGAGACCCAGTACTTC	CASSQQQGMMETQYF